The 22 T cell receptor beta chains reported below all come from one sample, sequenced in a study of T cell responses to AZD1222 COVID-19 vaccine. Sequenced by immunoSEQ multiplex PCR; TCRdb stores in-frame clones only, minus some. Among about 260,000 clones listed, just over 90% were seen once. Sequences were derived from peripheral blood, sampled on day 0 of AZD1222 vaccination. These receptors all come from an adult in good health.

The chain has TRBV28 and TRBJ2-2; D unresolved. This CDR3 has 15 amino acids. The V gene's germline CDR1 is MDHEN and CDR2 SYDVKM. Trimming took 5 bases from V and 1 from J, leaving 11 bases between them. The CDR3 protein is CASSLFNRNTGELFF. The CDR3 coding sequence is TGTGCCAGCAGTCTATTCAATAGGAACACCGGGGAGCTGTTTTTT.

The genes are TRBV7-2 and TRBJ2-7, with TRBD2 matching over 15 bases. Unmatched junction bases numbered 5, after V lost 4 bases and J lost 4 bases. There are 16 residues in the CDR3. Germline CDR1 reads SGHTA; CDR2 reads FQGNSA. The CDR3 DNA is TGTGCCAGCAGCTCGGATGGGACTAGCGGGGGGTACGAGCAGTACTTC. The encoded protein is CASSSDGTSGGYEQYF.

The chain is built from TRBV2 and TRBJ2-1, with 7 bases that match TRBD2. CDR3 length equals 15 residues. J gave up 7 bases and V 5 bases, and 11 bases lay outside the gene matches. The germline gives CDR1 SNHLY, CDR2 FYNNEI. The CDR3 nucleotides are TGTGCCAGCAGTCCCGAGCGGGGCACGGGGAATGAGCAGTTCTTC. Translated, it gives CASSPERGTGNEQFF.

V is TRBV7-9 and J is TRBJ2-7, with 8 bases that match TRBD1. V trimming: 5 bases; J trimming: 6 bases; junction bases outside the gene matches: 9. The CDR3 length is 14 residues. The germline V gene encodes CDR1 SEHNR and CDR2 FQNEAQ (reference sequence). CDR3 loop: CASSPRTGLLEQYF. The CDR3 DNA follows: TGTGCCAGCAGCCCCCGGACAGGGCTACTCGAGCAGTACTTC.

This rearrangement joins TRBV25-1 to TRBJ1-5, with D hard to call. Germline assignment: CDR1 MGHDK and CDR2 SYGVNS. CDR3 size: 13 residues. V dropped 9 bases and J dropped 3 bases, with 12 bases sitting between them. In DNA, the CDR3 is TGTGCCAGGAGGGATGGGGTCAATCAGCCCCAGCATTTT. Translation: CARRDGVNQPQHF. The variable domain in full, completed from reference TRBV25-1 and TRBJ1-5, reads EADIYQTPRYLVIGTGKKITLECSQTMGHDKMYWYQQDPGMELHLIHYSYGVNSTEKGDLSSESTVSRIRTEHFPLTLESARPSHTSQYLCARRDGVNQPQHFGDGTRLSIL.

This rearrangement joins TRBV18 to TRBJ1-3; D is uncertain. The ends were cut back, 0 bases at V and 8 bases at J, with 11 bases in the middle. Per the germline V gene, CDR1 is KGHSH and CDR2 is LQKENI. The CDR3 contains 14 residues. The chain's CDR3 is CASSPPNGEDTIYF. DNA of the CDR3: TGTGCCAGCTCACCACCGAACGGGGAGGACACCATATATTTT.

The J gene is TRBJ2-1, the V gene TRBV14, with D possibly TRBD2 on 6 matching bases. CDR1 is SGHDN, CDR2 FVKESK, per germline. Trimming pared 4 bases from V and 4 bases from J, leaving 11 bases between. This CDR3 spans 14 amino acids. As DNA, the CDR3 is TGTGCCAGCAGCCGGGGACTGATTTACAATGAGCAGTTCTTC. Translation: CASSRGLIYNEQFF. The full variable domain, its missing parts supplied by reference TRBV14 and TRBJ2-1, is EAGVTQFPSHSVIEKGQTVTLRCDPISGHDNLYWYRRVMGKEIKFLLHFVKESKQDESGMPNNRFLAERTGGTYSTLKVQPAELEDSGVYFCASSRGLIYNEQFFGPGTRLTVL.

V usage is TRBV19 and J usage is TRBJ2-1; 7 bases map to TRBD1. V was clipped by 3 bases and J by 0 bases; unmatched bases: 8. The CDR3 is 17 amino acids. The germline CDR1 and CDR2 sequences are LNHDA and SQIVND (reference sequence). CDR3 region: CASSIRDRYSSYNEQFF. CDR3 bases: TGTGCCAGTAGTATTCGGGACAGATATAGCTCCTACAATGAGCAGTTCTTC.

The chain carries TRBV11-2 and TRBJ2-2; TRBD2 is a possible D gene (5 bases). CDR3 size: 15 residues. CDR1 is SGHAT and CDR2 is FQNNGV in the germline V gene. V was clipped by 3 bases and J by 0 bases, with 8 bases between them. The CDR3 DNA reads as TGTGCCAGCAGCTTGACTACCACGAACACCGGGGAGCTGTTTTTT. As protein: CASSLTTTNTGELFF.

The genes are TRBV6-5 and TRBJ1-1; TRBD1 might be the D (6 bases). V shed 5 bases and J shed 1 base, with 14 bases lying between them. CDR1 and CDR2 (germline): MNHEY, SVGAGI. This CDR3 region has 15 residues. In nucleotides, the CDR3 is TGTGCCAGCAGTAAGGGGGACACACCGAACACTGAAGCTTTCTTT. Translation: CASSKGDTPNTEAFF.

The CDR3 reads CASSLDSPDGETDTQYF. CDR3 bases: TGTGCCAGCAGCTTAGACTCTCCGGACGGAGAAACAGATACGCAGTATTTT. The chain carries TRBV7-8 and TRBJ2-3; D unclear. The CDR3 runs to 17 residues. V was clipped by 1 base and J by 3 bases, with 17 bases between them. Germline CDR1 is SGHVS and CDR2 is FQNEAQ.

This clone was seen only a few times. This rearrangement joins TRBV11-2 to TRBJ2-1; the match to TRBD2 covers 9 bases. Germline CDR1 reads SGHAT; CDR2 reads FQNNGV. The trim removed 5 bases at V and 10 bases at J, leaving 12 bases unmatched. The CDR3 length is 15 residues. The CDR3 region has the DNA TGTGCCAGCAGCCAAGGCCTAGCGGGGACCCTAGAGCAGTTCTTC. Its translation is CASSQGLAGTLEQFF.

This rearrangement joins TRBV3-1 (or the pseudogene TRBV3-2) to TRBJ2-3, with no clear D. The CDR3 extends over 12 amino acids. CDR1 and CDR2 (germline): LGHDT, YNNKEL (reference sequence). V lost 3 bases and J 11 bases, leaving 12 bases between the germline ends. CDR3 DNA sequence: TGTGCCAGCAGCCATTCATCCGTAAGGCAGTATTTT. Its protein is CASSHSSVRQYF.

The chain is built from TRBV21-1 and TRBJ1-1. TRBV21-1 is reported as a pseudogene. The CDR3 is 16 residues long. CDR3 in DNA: TGTGCCAGCAGCAAAGAGGTCCCAGTCAGACACACTGAAGCTTTCTTT. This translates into CASSKEVPVRHTEAFF.

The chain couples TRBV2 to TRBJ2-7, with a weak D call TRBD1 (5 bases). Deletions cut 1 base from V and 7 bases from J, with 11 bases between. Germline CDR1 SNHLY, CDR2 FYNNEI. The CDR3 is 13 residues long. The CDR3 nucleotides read TGTGCCAGCAGTGAAGGGCAGGGAATTGAGCAGTACTTC. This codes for CASSEGQGIEQYF.

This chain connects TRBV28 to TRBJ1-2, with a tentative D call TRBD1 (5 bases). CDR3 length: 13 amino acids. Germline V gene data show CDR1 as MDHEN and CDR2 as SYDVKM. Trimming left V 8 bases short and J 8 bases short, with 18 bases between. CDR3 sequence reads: CASWTGGMGGYTF. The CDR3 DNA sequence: TGTGCCAGCTGGACGGGGGGTATGGGCGGCTACACCTTC.

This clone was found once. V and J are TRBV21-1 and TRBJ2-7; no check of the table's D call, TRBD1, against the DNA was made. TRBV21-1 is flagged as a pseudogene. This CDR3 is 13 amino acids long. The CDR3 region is CASSKRGWYEQYF. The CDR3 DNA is TGTGCCAGCAGCAAGAGGGGGTGGTACGAGCAGTACTTC.

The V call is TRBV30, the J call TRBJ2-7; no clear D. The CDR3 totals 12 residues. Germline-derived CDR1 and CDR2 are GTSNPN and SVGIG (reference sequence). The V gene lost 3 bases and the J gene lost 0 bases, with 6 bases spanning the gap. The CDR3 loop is CAWRHDSYEQYF. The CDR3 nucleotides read TGTGCCTGGAGACACGACTCCTACGAGCAGTACTTC.

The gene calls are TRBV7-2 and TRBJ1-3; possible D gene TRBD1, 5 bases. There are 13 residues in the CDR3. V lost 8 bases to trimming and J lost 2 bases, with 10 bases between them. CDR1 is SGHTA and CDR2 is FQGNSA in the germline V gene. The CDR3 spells CASQWGAGNTIYF. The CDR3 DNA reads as TGTGCCAGCCAGTGGGGGGCTGGAAACACCATATATTTT.

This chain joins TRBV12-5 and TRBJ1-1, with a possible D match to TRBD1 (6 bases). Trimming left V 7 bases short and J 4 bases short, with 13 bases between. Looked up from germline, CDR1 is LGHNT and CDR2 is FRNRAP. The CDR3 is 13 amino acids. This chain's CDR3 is CASEPGAVTEAFF. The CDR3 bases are TGTGCTAGTGAGCCGGGGGCAGTCACTGAAGCTTTCTTT.

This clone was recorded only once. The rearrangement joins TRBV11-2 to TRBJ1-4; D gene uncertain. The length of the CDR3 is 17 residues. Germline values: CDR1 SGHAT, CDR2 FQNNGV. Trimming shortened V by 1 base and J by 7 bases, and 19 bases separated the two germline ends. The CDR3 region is CASSLVAVGQAFEKLFF. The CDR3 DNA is TGTGCCAGCAGCTTAGTGGCCGTGGGCCAGGCCTTTGAAAAACTGTTTTTT.

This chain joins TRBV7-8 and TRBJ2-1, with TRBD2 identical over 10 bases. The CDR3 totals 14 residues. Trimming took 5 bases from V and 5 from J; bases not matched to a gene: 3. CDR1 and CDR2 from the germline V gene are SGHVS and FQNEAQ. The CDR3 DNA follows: TGTGCCAGCAGCACCGGGACTAGCGACAATGAGCAGTTCTTC. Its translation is CASSTGTSDNEQFF.